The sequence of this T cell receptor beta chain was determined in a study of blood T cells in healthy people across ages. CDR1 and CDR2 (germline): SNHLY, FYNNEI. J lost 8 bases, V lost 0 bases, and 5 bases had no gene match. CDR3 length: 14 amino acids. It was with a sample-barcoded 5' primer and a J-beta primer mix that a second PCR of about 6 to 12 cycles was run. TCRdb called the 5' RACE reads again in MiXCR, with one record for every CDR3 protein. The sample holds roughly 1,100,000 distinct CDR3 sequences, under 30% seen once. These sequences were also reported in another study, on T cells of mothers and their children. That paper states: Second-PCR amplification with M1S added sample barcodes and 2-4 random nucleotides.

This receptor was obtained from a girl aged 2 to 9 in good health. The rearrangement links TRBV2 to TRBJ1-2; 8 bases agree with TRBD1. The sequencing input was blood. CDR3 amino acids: CASSEAVGTGGYTF. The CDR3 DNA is TGTGCCAGCAGTGAAGCGGTGGGGACAGGCGGCTACACCTTC.